What follows describes a single TCR beta chain. Its matching antigen is unknown. The germline V and J ends were trimmed by 4 bases and 2 bases, with 2 bases remaining between them. Germline CDR1 reads SGHTS; CDR2 reads YDEGEE. This CDR3 has 11 residues. The sample belongs to a study of siplizumab effects on memory and regulatory T cells. Findings of the study overall: There appeared to be greater diversity in naive T cells than in memory cells, and naive T cells seemed major contributors to the alloresponse. The authors did not confirm suppressive function in proliferating Tregs from siplizumab cultures. Many proliferating CD4+ or CD8+ clones remained unclassified. Roughly 75-95% of them could not be assigned either a naive or a memory phenotype.

TCRdb keeps only in-frame clones here, not all; method: immunoSEQ multiplex PCR. The data contain about 110,000 clones, more than 85% of them singletons. The chain recombines TRBV5-8 with TRBJ2-3; D is uncertain. Sequenced material: CD4+ T cells sorted from blood. The clonotype originates from a human donor in good health. In DNA, the CDR3 is TGTGCCAGCAGCAACACAGATACGCAGTATTTT. It codes for CASSNTDTQYF.